A selection of T cell receptor beta chains follows, all from one sample in a study of blood T cell repertoires in COVID-19. Here immunoSEQ multiplex PCR was the method, and the copy in TCRdb shows in-frame clones only, minus some. The profile shows some 70,000 clones, more than 65% of them singletons. Sequenced input: peripheral blood. All receptors come from a woman aged 55-69 years with acute or convalescent COVID-19. Each CDR3 is given with its conserved first and last residue. D genes are given only for firm matches. Some rows have no size entry. The others give once, few or many, or a class for an expanded clone.

d_call | j_call | v_call | clone_size | cdr3_aa | cdr3_nt
TRBD2 | TRBJ2-7 | TRBV19 | - | CASSIGGGGAYEQYF | TGTGCCAGTAGTATCGGCGGGGGGGGAGCCTACGAGCAGTACTTC
- | TRBJ2-5 | TRBV12-3/TRBV12-4 | - | CASSLAGGETQYF | TGTGCCAGCAGTTTAGCGGGGGGAGAGACCCAGTACTTC
TRBD2 | TRBJ2-1 | TRBV13 | - | CASSLGLAGGSEQFF | TGTGCCAGCAGCTTGGGACTAGCGGGGGGAAGTGAGCAGTTCTTC
TRBD1 | TRBJ2-7 | TRBV3-1/TRBV3-2 | - | CASSQARWVQGTYEQYF | TGTGCCAGCAGCCAAGCTCGGTGGGTACAGGGGACCTACGAGCAGTACTTC
- | TRBJ2-1 | TRBV3-1/TRBV3-2 | - | CASSQDIGTSTNEQFF | TGTGCCAGCAGCCAAGATATTGGGACATCCACCAATGAGCAGTTCTTC
- | TRBJ1-5 | TRBV19 | - | CASSMEFNQPQHF | TGTGCCAGTAGTATGGAGTTCAATCAGCCCCAGCATTTT
TRBD1 | TRBJ1-1 | TRBV18 | - | CASSPLGNRGDTEAFF | TGTGCCAGCTCACCTCTGGGGAACAGGGGTGACACTGAAGCTTTCTTT
TRBD2 | TRBJ2-2 | TRBV18 | - | CASSPRRGDTGELFF | TGTGCCAGCTCACCACGTCGGGGGGACACCGGGGAGCTGTTTTTT
TRBD2 | TRBJ2-3 | TRBV2 | - | CASSQGLAGGADTQYF | TGTGCCAGCAGCCAAGGACTAGCGGGGGGGGCAGATACGCAGTATTTT
TRBD2 | TRBJ2-7 | TRBV7-2 | - | CASSLSSGTTYEQYF | TGTGCCAGCAGCTTATCATCCGGGACTACCTACGAGCAGTACTTC
- | TRBJ2-7 | TRBV7-3 | - | CASSFGRAGGGYEQYF | TGTGCCAGCAGCTTTGGAAGGGCAGGGGGAGGCTACGAGCAGTACTTC
- | TRBJ1-2 | TRBV19 | - | CASRSQDRGSYTF | TGTGCCAGTAGGTCCCAGGACAGAGGTAGCTACACCTTC
TRBD2 | TRBJ2-7 | TRBV27 | - | CASSLSRGSSYEQYF | TGTGCCAGCAGTTTATCGCGGGGGAGCTCCTACGAGCAGTACTTC
TRBD1 | TRBJ2-6 | TRBV27 | - | CASSSGQGAPGANVLTF | TGTGCCAGCAGTTCGGGACAGGGGGCGCCTGGGGCCAACGTCCTGACTTTC
- | TRBJ1-1 | TRBV7-2 | - | CASSLARGNTEAFF | TGTGCCAGCAGCTTAGCGCGAGGGAACACTGAAGCTTTCTTT
TRBD1 | TRBJ1-5 | TRBV6-6 | few | CASSPTPGGYSNQPQHF | TGTGCCAGCAGTCCCACCCCAGGGGGATATAGCAATCAGCCCCAGCATTTT
- | TRBJ1-1 | TRBV9 | once | CASSVGQGGNTEAFF | TGTGCCAGCAGCGTAGGCCAGGGAGGGAACACTGAAGCTTTCTTT
- | TRBJ2-2 | TRBV9 | - | CASSADPQGTGELFF | TGTGCCAGCAGCGCCGACCCACAGGGCACCGGGGAGCTGTTTTTT
- | TRBJ1-5 | TRBV9 | few | CASSAGWGDQPQHF | TGTGCCAGCAGCGCGGGGTGGGGGGATCAGCCCCAGCATTTT
TRBD1 | TRBJ1-2 | TRBV2 | - | CASKGQGAGGYTF | TGTGCCAGCAAAGGACAGGGGGCGGGTGGCTACACCTTC